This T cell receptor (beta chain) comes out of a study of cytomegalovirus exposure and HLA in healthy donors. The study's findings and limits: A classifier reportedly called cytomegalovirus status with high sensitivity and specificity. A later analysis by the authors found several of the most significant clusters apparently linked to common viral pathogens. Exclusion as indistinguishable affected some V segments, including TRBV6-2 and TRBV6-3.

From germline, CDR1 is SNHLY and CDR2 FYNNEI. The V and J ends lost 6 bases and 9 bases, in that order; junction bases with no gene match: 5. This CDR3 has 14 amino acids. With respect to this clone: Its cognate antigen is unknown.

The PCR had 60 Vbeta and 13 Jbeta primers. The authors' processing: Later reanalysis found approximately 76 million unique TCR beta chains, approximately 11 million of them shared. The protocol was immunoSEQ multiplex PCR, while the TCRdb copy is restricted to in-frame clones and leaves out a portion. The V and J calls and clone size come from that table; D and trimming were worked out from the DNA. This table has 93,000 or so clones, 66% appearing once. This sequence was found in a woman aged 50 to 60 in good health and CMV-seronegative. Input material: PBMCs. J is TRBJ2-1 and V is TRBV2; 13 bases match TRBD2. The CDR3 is CASSGLAGAGEQFF. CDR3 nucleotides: TGTGCCAGCAGCGGACTAGCGGGGGCGGGTGAGCAGTTCTTC. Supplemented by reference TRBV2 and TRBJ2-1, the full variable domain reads EPEVTQTPSHQVTQMGQEVILRCVPISNHLYFYWYRQILGQKVEFLVSFYNNEISEKSEIFDDQFSVERPDGSNFTLKIRSTKLEDSAMYFCASSGLAGAGEQFFGPGTRLTVL.